The entry below gives a single T cell receptor (beta chain) sequence along with its context. The record originates from a study of blood T cell repertoires in COVID-19. Trimming shortened V by 6 bases and J by 2 bases, and 14 bases separated the two germline ends. Germline loops: CDR1 LGHNT, CDR2 FRNRAP. CDR3 size: 15 residues. The data were produced by immunoSEQ multiplex PCR, yet TCRdb's version contains in-frame clones alone and is incomplete. The table lists approximately 100,000 clones, 81% of them singletons. The V gene is TRBV12-5, the J gene TRBJ2-1; a weak D match, TRBD2 (7 bases). This receptor was obtained from a human donor in a cohort sampled during active COVID-19. Sequencing input: peripheral blood. The CDR3 here is CASGGFGGPYNEQFF. DNA for the CDR3: TGTGCTAGTGGGGGATTCGGGGGGCCCTACAATGAGCAGTTCTTC.